This entry is about one T cell receptor (beta chain). The record originates from a study of control samples from healthy donors and cancer patients. TCRdb keeps only in-frame clones here, not all; method: immunoSEQ multiplex PCR. This table has 25,000 to 35,000 clones, 91% appearing once. CDR3 length equals 14 residues. Trimming pared 4 bases from V and 0 bases from J, leaving 9 bases between. The germline CDR1 and CDR2 sequences are SGHVS and FNYEAQ. The specimen sequenced was PBMCs. The clonotype comes from a man aged 50-60 years with lung cancer. The V call is TRBV7-6, the J call TRBJ1-2; D is unclear. The CDR3 bases are TGTGCCAGCAGCTCCGGACCAACTAACTATGGCTACACCTTC. This encodes CASSSGPTNYGYTF.